This T cell receptor (beta chain) was captured by sequencing in a study of T-cell memory formation after mild COVID-19. 5'RACE, which relied on constant-segment primers, yielded TCR alpha and TCR beta cDNA libraries carrying sample barcodes and UMIs. One entry per CDR3 protein, called by TCRdb with MiXCR from the 5' RACE reads. The sample lists around 510,000 distinct CDR3 sequences, roughly 20% seen once, with about 8.7% in the top ten. Study conclusions and caveats: Researchers found some responding clones in pre-infection memory, a sign that cross-reactive memory joined.

With 1 base removed from V and 9 bases from J, the gap between germline ends came to 24 bases. This CDR3 spans 16 amino acids. In germline, CDR1 is SQVTM, CDR2 ANQGSEA. With respect to this clonotype: Its matching antigen is unknown.

The sample comprised PBMCs or a T cell subset sorted from them (not recorded which). The rearrangement links TRBV29-1 to TRBJ2-5, with D tentatively TRBD1 or TRBD2 (5 bases each). This clonotype was sampled from an adult woman who had mild COVID-19 (a few samples of this study predate the infection). Cell type and time point are not known. The CDR3 DNA is TGCAGCGTTGAAGGGGGTTGGGACGGTTCTTTGGGGGCCCAGTACTTC. This sequence encodes CSVEGGWDGSLGAQYF.